A single sample is the source of the 26 T cell receptor beta chains below, sequenced in a study of T cell changes during pregnancy in multiple sclerosis. Profiled with immunoSEQ multiplex PCR; TCRdb holds only in-frame clones, not every one. The data show tens of thousands of clones, around 94% seen once. Source: CD8+ T cells from peripheral blood mononuclear cells, taken after pregnancy. The receptor source for this set is a female donor with multiple sclerosis, enrolled in a pregnancy study.

CDR3 in DNA: TGTGCCATCAGGAGACAGGGTCCCACCGGGGAGCTGTTTTTT. Protein product: CAIRRQGPTGELFF. The chain joins TRBV10-3 to TRBJ2-2, with 7 bases identical to TRBD1. The CDR3 extends over 14 amino acids. The germline CDR1 and CDR2 sequences are ENHRY and SYGVKD. V trimming: 6 bases; J trimming: 4 bases; junction bases outside the gene matches: 5.

The gene calls are TRBV13 and TRBJ2-7, with a weak D call TRBD1 (6 bases). The V gene lost 3 bases and the J gene lost 3 bases, with 15 bases spanning the gap. The CDR3 spans 15 residues. CDR1 is PRHDT and CDR2 is FYEKMQ in the germline V gene (reference sequence). CDR3 sequence (DNA): TGTGCCAGCAGCTTCACCGGGACACCGAACTACGAGCAGTACTTC. Protein product: CASSFTGTPNYEQYF.

The gene calls are TRBV27 and TRBJ2-1; D is undetermined. Trimming cost V 2 bases and J 6 bases, with 5 bases left between them. CDR1 MNHEY and CDR2 SMNVEV come from the germline V gene (reference sequence). CDR3 length: 12 residues. The CDR3, as DNA: TGTGCCAGCAGTTTACTCGGCAATGAGCAGTTCTTC. Protein sequence: CASSLLGNEQFF.

The CDR3 DNA sequence: TGTGCCACCGAATCGACAGACTCCTACGAGCAGTACTTC. Translation: CATESTDSYEQYF. The chain is built from TRBV25-1 and TRBJ2-7, with D possibly matching TRBD1 (5 bases). V lost 10 bases to trimming and J lost 0 bases, with 13 bases between them. CDR3 length: 13 amino acids. The germline V gene has CDR1 MGHDK and CDR2 SYGVNS.

There are a few counts of this clone. V gene TRBV10-3 combines with J gene TRBJ1-2; D perhaps matches TRBD1 (5 bases). The CDR3 consists of 16 residues. Trimming took off 8 bases at V and 1 base at J, with 20 bases between the two ends. The germline gives CDR1 ENHRY, CDR2 SYGVKD. The CDR3 nucleotides read TGTGCCATCCGATCCAAGGACACCAACAATAACTATGGCTACACCTTC. Its protein product is CAIRSKDTNNNYGYTF.

The rearrangement links TRBV18 to TRBJ2-2; 7 nucleotides align to TRBD1. The CDR3 runs 16 residues. V gave up 0 bases and J gave up 5 bases; unmatched junction bases: 6. Per germline, CDR1 KGHSH and CDR2 LQKENI. CDR3 nucleotides: TGTGCCAGCTCACCACCGGACAGGTCTCTTACCGGGGAGCTGTTTTTT. It codes for CASSPPDRSLTGELFF.

V is TRBV9 and J is TRBJ1-2, with D possibly TRBD1 on 6 matching bases. Germline CDR1 is SGDLS and CDR2 is YYNGEE. The CDR3 extends over 18 amino acids. The V end was cut by 3 bases, the J end by 5 bases, with 26 bases between. This CDR3 reads CASSGDQVKGGAVYGYTF. The DNA of the CDR3 is TGTGCCAGCAGCGGAGATCAGGTTAAAGGGGGGGCAGTGTATGGCTACACCTTC.

V gene TRBV29-1 combines with J gene TRBJ2-7; D perhaps matches TRBD2 (6 bases). In germline, CDR1 is SQVTM, CDR2 ANQGSEA. Trimming pared 3 bases from V and 2 bases from J, leaving 11 bases between. The CDR3 covers 13 residues. The CDR3 protein is CSVEHGGAYEQYF. The CDR3 region has the DNA TGCAGCGTTGAGCACGGGGGTGCCTACGAGCAGTACTTC.

V usage is TRBV28 and J usage is TRBJ2-7; possibly TRBD2 for D (6 bases). Trimming took off 8 bases at V and 0 bases at J, with 14 bases between the two ends. Germline values: CDR1 MDHEN, CDR2 SYDVKM. The CDR3 contains 14 residues. In DNA form, the CDR3 reads TGTGCCAGCTTACAGGAGGGCGGCTCCTACGAGCAGTACTTC. As protein: CASLQEGGSYEQYF.

This chain connects TRBV5-1 to TRBJ2-1, with TRBD1 matching over 10 bases. This CDR3 region has 14 residues. The V gene end was trimmed by 5 bases and the J gene end by 8 bases; junction bases not matched to a gene: 7. From germline, CDR1 is SGHRS and CDR2 YFSETQ. The CDR3 region is CASSTGQGPDEQFF. The CDR3 DNA follows: TGCGCCAGCAGTACGGGACAGGGGCCCGATGAGCAGTTCTTC.

J is TRBJ2-3 and V is TRBV7-6, with D perhaps matching TRBD2 (6 bases). The germline V and J ends were trimmed by 0 bases and 4 bases, with 8 bases remaining between them. From germline, CDR1 is SGHVS and CDR2 FNYEAQ. The CDR3 sequence is 14 residues long. This CDR3 reads CASSLAWEADTQYF. The CDR3 bases are TGTGCCAGCAGCTTAGCGTGGGAGGCAGATACGCAGTATTTT.

This rearrangement joins TRBV4-1 to TRBJ2-7; 11 positions match TRBD1. Trimming took 3 bases from V and 5 from J; bases not matched to a gene: 3. This CDR3 region has 14 residues. Germline CDR1 reads MGHRA; CDR2 reads YSYEKL. The CDR3: CASSHLGQGDEQYF. The CDR3 nucleotides are TGCGCCAGCAGCCACTTGGGACAGGGGGACGAGCAGTACTTC.

J is TRBJ1-2 and V is TRBV4-2, with 7 positions matching TRBD1. Germline V gene sequence: CDR1 LGHNA, CDR2 YNFKEQ. The CDR3 spans 14 residues. Unmatched junction bases numbered 10, after V lost 4 bases and J lost 8 bases. CDR3 residues: CASSPGGGRDGYTF. In DNA, the CDR3 is TGTGCCAGCAGCCCGGGAGGGGGCAGAGACGGCTACACCTTC.

The chain recombines TRBV27 with TRBJ2-6; D might be TRBD2 (5 bases). From germline, CDR1 is MNHEY and CDR2 SMNVEV (reference sequence). The V gene lost 4 bases and the J gene lost 1 base, with 8 bases spanning the gap. The CDR3 length is 15 residues. The CDR3 region is CASSSQRSGANVLTF. The CDR3 coding sequence is TGTGCCAGCAGTTCGCAGCGGTCTGGGGCCAACGTCCTGACTTTC. Full variable domain (remainder filled in from reference TRBV27 and TRBJ2-6): EAQVTQNPRYLITVTGKKLTVTCSQNMNHEYMSWYRQDPGLGLRQIYYSMNVEVTDKGDVPEGYKVSRKEKRNFPLILESPSPNQTSLYFCASSSQRSGANVLTFGAGSRLTVL.

The chain combines TRBV7-6 with TRBJ2-1; the match to TRBD2 covers 8 bases. The CDR3 has 14 amino acids. Germline lookup yields CDR1 SGHVS and CDR2 FNYEAQ. V lost 5 bases to trimming and J lost 3 bases; unmatched junction nucleotides: 3. As DNA, the CDR3 is TGTGCCAGCAGCCAGAGCGGGAGCTACAATGAGCAGTTCTTC. It specifies CASSQSGSYNEQFF.

About this clone: Other DNA variants within this sample encode the same CDR3. This sequence joins TRBV9 and TRBJ1-1, with D perhaps TRBD1 (5 bases). From germline, CDR1 is SGDLS and CDR2 YYNGEE. This CDR3 is 14 amino acids long. The V gene lost 2 bases and the J gene lost 0 bases, with 8 bases spanning the gap. The chain's CDR3 is CASSVGGVNTEAFF. The CDR3 DNA reads as TGTGCCAGCAGCGTCGGGGGGGTGAACACTGAAGCTTTCTTT.

The chain is built from TRBV13 and TRBJ2-1, with TRBD1 identical over 9 bases. The junction had 11 bases not matched to a gene; V was cut back by 7 bases and J by 7 bases. Germline values: CDR1 PRHDT, CDR2 FYEKMQ (reference sequence). The CDR3 extends over 15 amino acids. CDR3 coding DNA: TGTGCCAGCACGTTCCGGGACAGGGTGACTAATGAGCAGTTCTTC. Its protein product is CASTFRDRVTNEQFF.

The chain has TRBV4-2 and TRBJ1-1; D gene ambiguous. Germline CDR1 LGHNA, CDR2 YNFKEQ. CDR3 length equals 15 residues. The germline V and J ends were trimmed by 4 bases and 0 bases, with 12 bases remaining between them. The CDR3 DNA reads as TGTGCCAGCAGCCCCCCCGGAGATATGAACACTGAAGCTTTCTTT. Its protein is CASSPPGDMNTEAFF.

This sequence joins TRBV10-3 and TRBJ2-5, with D maybe TRBD1 (6 bases). CDR3 size: 14 residues. Germline V gene data show CDR1 as ENHRY and CDR2 as SYGVKD. V was clipped by 6 bases and J by 5 bases, with 16 bases between them. The CDR3 sequence is CAISPRQVRETQYF. The DNA for the CDR3 is TGTGCCATCAGCCCCCGACAGGTTCGTGAGACCCAGTACTTC.

V gene TRBV28 combines with J gene TRBJ1-1; D is perhaps TRBD1 (6 bases). CDR1 and CDR2 (germline): MDHEN, SYDVKM. Trimming took off 6 bases at V and 5 bases at J, with 16 bases between the two ends. This CDR3 has 14 amino acids. The CDR3 region has the DNA TGTGCCAGCAGCCCCTGGGGGCTAGGGACTGAAGCTTTCTTT. This encodes CASSPWGLGTEAFF. Full variable domain (missing parts from reference TRBV28 and TRBJ1-1): DVKVTQSSRYLVKRTGEKVFLECVQDMDHENMFWYRQDPGLGLRLIYFSYDVKMKEKGDIPEGYSVSREKKERFSLILESASTNQTSMYLCASSPWGLGTEAFFGQGTRLTVV.

This chain joins TRBV19 and TRBJ1-1, with D perhaps TRBD1 (6 bases). The CDR3 sequence is 14 residues long. Germline V lookup: CDR1 LNHDA, CDR2 SQIVND (reference sequence). Trimming stripped 5 bases from V and 2 bases from J, with 12 bases between. The CDR3 here is CASSPGTLNTEAFF. The CDR3 DNA is TGTGCCAGTAGTCCGGGGACACTCAACACTGAAGCTTTCTTT.

The gene calls are TRBV19 and TRBJ1-5; tentatively, D is TRBD1 (5 bases). CDR3 size: 14 residues. Germline V gene data show CDR1 as LNHDA and CDR2 as SQIVND (reference sequence). V was shortened by 5 bases and J by 6 bases, with 14 bases between the two germline ends. The CDR3 nucleotides read TGTGCCAGTAGTGAGGCGATGGGGCTTCAGCCCCAGCATTTT. Its protein is CASSEAMGLQPQHF.

The chain uses TRBV15 and TRBJ2-4; maybe TRBD1 (6 bases). Germline CDR1 LNHNV, CDR2 YYDKDF (reference sequence). V dropped 5 bases and J dropped 3 bases, with 20 bases sitting between them. The CDR3 is 17 amino acids. CDR3 loop: CATSASRGRGFKNIQYF. CDR3 nucleotides: TGTGCCACCAGCGCATCCAGGGGTAGGGGCTTCAAAAACATTCAGTACTTC.

This sequence joins TRBV30 and TRBJ2-7; D is undetermined. The ends were cut back, 5 bases at V and 6 bases at J, with 20 bases in the middle. Germline loops: CDR1 GTSNPN, CDR2 SVGIG (reference sequence). The CDR3 has 14 residues. The CDR3 loop reads CAWGSAGSLSEQYF. DNA of the CDR3: TGTGCCTGGGGATCTGCCGGGTCTCTCTCCGAGCAGTACTTC.

This chain joins TRBV4-1 and TRBJ2-3; TRBD2 matches 7 bases. J was trimmed by 0 bases and V by 3 bases; bases with no gene match: 12. CDR1 and CDR2 from the germline V gene are MGHRA and YSYEKL. This CDR3 comprises 18 residues. The CDR3 here is CASSQDPVLGLSTDTQYF. The CDR3 DNA sequence: TGCGCCAGCAGCCAGGATCCGGTTTTGGGACTAAGCACAGATACGCAGTATTTT.

The chain recombines TRBV5-4 with TRBJ2-7; D uncertain. Per the germline V gene, CDR1 is SGHNT and CDR2 is YYREEE (reference sequence). The V and J ends lost 4 bases and 1 base respectively, with 12 bases between them. The CDR3 extends over 14 amino acids. CDR3 loop: CASSLGFGSYEQYF. The DNA for the CDR3 is TGTGCCAGCAGCCTAGGTTTCGGATCCTACGAGCAGTACTTC.